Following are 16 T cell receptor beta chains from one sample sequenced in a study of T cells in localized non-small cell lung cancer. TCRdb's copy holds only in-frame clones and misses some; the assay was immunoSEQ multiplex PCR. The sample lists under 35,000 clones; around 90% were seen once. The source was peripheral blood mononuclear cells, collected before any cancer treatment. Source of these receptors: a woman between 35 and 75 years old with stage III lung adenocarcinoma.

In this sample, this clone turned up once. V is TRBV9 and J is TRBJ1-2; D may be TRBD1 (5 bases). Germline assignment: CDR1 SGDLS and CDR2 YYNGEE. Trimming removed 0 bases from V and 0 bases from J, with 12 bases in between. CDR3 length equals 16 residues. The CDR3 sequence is CASSVDQGSANYGYTF. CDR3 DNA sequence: TGTGCCAGCAGCGTAGATCAGGGCTCCGCTAACTATGGCTACACCTTC.

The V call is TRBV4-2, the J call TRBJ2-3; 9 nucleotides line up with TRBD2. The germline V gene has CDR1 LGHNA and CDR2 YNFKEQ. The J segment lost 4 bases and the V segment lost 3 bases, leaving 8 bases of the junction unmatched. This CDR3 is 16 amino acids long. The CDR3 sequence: CASSHLAGEGADTQYF. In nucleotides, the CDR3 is TGTGCCAGCAGCCACTTAGCGGGAGAAGGGGCAGATACGCAGTATTTT.

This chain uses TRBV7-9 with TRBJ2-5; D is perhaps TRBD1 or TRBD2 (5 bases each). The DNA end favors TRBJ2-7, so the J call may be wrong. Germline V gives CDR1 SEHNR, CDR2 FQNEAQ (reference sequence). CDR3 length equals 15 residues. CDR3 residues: CASSARDRFLYEQYF. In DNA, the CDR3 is TGTGCCAGCAGCGCCCGGGACCGATTCCTTTACGAGCAGTACTTC.

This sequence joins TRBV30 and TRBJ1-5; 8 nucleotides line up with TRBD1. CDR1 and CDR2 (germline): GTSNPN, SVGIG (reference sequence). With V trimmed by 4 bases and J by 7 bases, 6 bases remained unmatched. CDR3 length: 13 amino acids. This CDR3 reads CAWNTGGGQPQHF. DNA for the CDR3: TGTGCCTGGAATACAGGGGGAGGCCAGCCCCAGCATTTT. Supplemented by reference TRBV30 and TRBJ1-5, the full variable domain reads SQTIHQWPATLVQPVGSPLSLECTVEGTSNPNLYWYRQAAGRGLQLLFYSVGIGQISSEVPQNLSASRPQDRQFILSSKKLLLSDSGFYLCAWNTGGGQPQHFGDGTRLSIL.

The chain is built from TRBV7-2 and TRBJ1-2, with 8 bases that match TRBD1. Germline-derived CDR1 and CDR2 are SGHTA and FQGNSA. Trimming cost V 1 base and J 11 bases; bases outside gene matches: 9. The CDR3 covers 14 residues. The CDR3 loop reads CASSLDGTGRSYTF. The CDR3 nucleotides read TGTGCCAGCAGCTTAGACGGGACAGGACGTTCTTACACCTTC.

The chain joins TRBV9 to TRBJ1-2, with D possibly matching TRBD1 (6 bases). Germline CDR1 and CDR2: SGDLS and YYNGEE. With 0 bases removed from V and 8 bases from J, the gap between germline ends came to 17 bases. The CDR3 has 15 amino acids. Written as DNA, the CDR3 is TGTGCCAGCAGCGTAGGCTTAGGGTCAGGGGAAGGCTACACCTTC. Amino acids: CASSVGLGSGEGYTF.

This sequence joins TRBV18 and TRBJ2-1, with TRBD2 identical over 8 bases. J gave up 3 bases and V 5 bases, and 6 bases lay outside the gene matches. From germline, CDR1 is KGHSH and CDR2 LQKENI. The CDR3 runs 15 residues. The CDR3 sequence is CASSSTSAGYNEQFF. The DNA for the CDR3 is TGTGCCAGCTCATCGACTAGCGCTGGCTACAATGAGCAGTTCTTC.

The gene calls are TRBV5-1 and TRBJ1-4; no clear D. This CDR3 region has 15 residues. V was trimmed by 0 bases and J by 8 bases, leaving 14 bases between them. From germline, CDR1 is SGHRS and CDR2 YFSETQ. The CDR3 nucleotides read TGCGCCAGCAGCTTGGCCGGGCAGGTTGGGGAAAAACTGTTTTTT. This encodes CASSLAGQVGEKLFF.

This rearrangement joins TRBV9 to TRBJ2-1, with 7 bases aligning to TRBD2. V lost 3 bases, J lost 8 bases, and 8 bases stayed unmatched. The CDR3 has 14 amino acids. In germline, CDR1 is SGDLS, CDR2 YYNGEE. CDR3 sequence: CASSANSGRDEQFF. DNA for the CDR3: TGTGCCAGCAGCGCAAATTCAGGGAGGGATGAGCAGTTCTTC.

The CDR3 is CASRAGGRASNQPQHF. CDR3 DNA: TGTGCCAGTCGCGCGGGCGGGCGGGCTAGCAATCAGCCCCAGCATTTT. This chain joins TRBV19 and TRBJ1-5; D is unclear. CDR3 length: 16 amino acids. CDR1 is LNHDA, CDR2 SQIVND, per germline (reference sequence). V shed 8 bases and J shed 0 bases, with 17 bases lying between them.

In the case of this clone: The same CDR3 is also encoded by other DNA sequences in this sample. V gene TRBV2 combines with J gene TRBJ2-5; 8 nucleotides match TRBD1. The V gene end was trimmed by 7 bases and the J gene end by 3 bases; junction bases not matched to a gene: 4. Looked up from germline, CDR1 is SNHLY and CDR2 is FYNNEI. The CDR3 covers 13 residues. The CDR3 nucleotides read TGTGCCAGCACCCCGGACAGGGAAGAGACCCAGTACTTC. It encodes CASTPDREETQYF.

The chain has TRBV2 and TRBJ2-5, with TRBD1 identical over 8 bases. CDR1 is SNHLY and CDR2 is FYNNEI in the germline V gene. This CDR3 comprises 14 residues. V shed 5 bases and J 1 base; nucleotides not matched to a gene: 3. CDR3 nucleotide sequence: TGTGCCAGCAGTACCGACAGGGGCCAAGAGACCCAGTACTTC. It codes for CASSTDRGQETQYF.

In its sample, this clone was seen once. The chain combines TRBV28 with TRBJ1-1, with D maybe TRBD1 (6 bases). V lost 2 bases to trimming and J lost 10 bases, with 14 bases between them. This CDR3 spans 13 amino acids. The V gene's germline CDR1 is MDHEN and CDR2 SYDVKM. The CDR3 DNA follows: TGTGCCAGCAGTTTAAGAACCCGAGGGGGAGCTTTCTTT. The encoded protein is CASSLRTRGGAFF. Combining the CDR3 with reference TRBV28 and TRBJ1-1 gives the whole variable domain DVKVTQSSRYLVKRTGEKVFLECVQDMDHENMFWYRQDPGLGLRLIYFSYDVKMKEKGDIPEGYSVSREKKERFSLILESASTNQTSMYLCASSLRTRGGAFFGQGTRLTVV.

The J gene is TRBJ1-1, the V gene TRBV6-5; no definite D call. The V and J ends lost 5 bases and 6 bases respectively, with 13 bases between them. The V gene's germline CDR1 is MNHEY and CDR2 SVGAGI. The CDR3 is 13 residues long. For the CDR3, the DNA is TGTGCCAGCAGTCGCCTCTATACCTCTGAAGCTTTCTTT. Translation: CASSRLYTSEAFF.

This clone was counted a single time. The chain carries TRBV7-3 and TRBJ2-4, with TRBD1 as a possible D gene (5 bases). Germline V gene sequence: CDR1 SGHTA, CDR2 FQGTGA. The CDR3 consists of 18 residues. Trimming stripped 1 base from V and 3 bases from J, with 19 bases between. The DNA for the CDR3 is TGTGCCAGCAGCTTAAAAGTCCCTCCGACAGTGAGCAAAAACATTCAGTACTTC. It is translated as CASSLKVPPTVSKNIQYF.

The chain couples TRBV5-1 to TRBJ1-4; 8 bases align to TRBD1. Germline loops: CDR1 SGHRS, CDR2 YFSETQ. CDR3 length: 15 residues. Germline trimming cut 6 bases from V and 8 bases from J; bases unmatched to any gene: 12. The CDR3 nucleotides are TGCGCCAGCACCGGCACGACAGGGGCGCAGGAAAAACTGTTTTTT. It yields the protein CASTGTTGAQEKLFF.